The 12 T cell receptor beta chains listed next were all sequenced from one sample in a study. TCRdb re-called the 5' RACE reads through MiXCR, storing one row per CDR3 protein. The data hold 6,500 to 8,500 distinct CDR3 sequences, with roughly 37% observed a single time. The sequenced material came from memory CD4+ T cells sorted from blood. As to subset: memory CD4+ T cells, CD4+CD45RO+CD25-. These receptors all stem from a female donor with breast cancer.

The rearrangement joins TRBV30 to TRBJ2-7, with a tentative D call TRBD2 (6 bases). The CDR3 has 12 amino acids. Germline V gene sequence: CDR1 GTSNPN, CDR2 SVGIG (reference sequence). V gave up 5 bases and J gave up 2 bases, with 10 bases separating them. In DNA, the CDR3 is TGTGCCTGGTCTAGCGTCCCCTACGAGCAGTACTTC. Translating it yields CAWSSVPYEQYF. The whole variable domain, filled in from reference TRBV30 and TRBJ2-7, reads SQTIHQWPATLVQPVGSPLSLECTVEGTSNPNLYWYRQAAGRGLQLLFYSVGIGQISSEVPQNLSASRPQDRQFILSSKKLLLSDSGFYLCAWSSVPYEQYFGPGTRLTVT.

This clonotype showed up just once. CDR3 sequence reads: CASSSLAGDRGYEQYF. The DNA for the CDR3 is TGTGCCAGCAGTTCCCTAGCGGGCGATCGGGGCTACGAGCAGTACTTC. V is TRBV27 and J is TRBJ2-7, with 8 bases lining up with TRBD2. Per germline, CDR1 MNHEY and CDR2 SMNVEV (reference sequence). The length of the CDR3 is 16 residues. Unmatched junction bases numbered 11, after V lost 4 bases and J lost 3 bases.

This clonotype was seen only a few times. The rearrangement links TRBV5-1 to TRBJ2-1; D unclear. The V end lost 0 bases, the J end lost 6 bases, and 10 bases lay between the germline ends. The CDR3 covers 14 residues. Germline loops: CDR1 SGHRS, CDR2 YFSETQ. The DNA for the CDR3 is TGCGCCAGCAGCTTGGCCCCGGCAAGCAATGAGCAGTTCTTC. Protein product: CASSLAPASNEQFF. Combining the CDR3 with reference TRBV5-1 and TRBJ2-1 gives the whole variable domain KAGVTQTPRYLIKTRGQQVTLSCSPISGHRSVSWYQQTPGQGLQFLFEYFSETQRNKGNFPGRFSGRQFSNSRSEMNVSTLELGDSALYLCASSLAPASNEQFFGPGTRLTVL.

This clonotype was found a few times. The V call is TRBV7-9, the J call TRBJ1-4; D call uncertain. Germline loops: CDR1 SEHNR, CDR2 FQNEAQ (reference sequence). Trimming removed 0 bases from V and 8 bases from J, with 7 bases in between. This CDR3 has 13 residues. CDR3 sequence (DNA): TGTGCCAGCAGCTTAGCTCCGGCCGAAAAACTGTTTTTT. Encoded protein: CASSLAPAEKLFF.

This clonotype came up a few times. The chain is built from TRBV12-3 or TRBV12-4 and TRBJ2-7, with D unclear. Trimming took 3 bases from V and 4 from J, leaving 4 bases between them. The CDR3 is made up of 11 amino acids. The CDR3 region is CASSFEYEQYF. As DNA, the CDR3 is TGTGCCAGCAGTTTCGAATACGAGCAGTACTTC.

The chain carries TRBV30 and TRBJ1-6; D is unresolved. CDR1 GTSNPN and CDR2 SVGIG come from the germline V gene (reference sequence). This CDR3 contains 15 residues. Trimming left V 0 bases short and J 5 bases short, with 11 bases between. The chain's CDR3 is CAWSVRGLHNSPLHF. As DNA, the CDR3 is TGTGCCTGGAGTGTACGGGGTCTACATAATTCACCCCTCCACTTT.

On this clonotype: A much larger clone lies a single base off, so this may be a read error. This chain uses TRBV10-2 with TRBJ1-1, with D unclear. Germline values: CDR1 WSHSY, CDR2 SAAADI. This CDR3 is 13 amino acids long. V was cut by 6 bases and J by 0 bases, with 8 bases left in between. CDR3 loop: CASSVEMNTEAFF. CDR3 nucleotide sequence: TGCGCCAGCAGCGTGGAGATGAACACTGAAGCTTTCTTT.

The chain joins TRBV7-2 to TRBJ1-1; a weak D match, TRBD1 (5 bases). The V end lost 0 bases, the J end lost 11 bases, and 16 bases lay between the germline ends. Germline V lookup: CDR1 SGHTA, CDR2 FQGNSA. The CDR3 contains 14 residues. The CDR3 is CASSLAIGASGAFF. The CDR3 DNA is TGTGCCAGCAGCTTAGCTATCGGGGCCTCGGGCGCTTTCTTT.

CDR3 nucleotides: TGTGCCTGCGCCAGGATCACCGGGGAGCTGTTTTTT. As protein: CACARITGELFF. The chain combines TRBV11-2 with TRBJ2-2, with D uncertain. The CDR3 covers 12 residues. Trimming left V 11 bases short and J 4 bases short, with 11 bases between. The germline V gene has CDR1 SGHAT and CDR2 FQNNGV.

This rearrangement joins TRBV30 to TRBJ2-1; maybe TRBD2 (6 bases). Per germline, CDR1 GTSNPN and CDR2 SVGIG (reference sequence). The ends were cut back, 2 bases at V and 8 bases at J, with 13 bases in the middle. The CDR3 consists of 13 residues. The CDR3 DNA follows: TGTGCCTGGAGTAGAAGTGCGGGGCATGAGCAGTTCTTC. Its translation: CAWSRSAGHEQFF.

The J gene is TRBJ2-5, the V gene TRBV11-2, with TRBD2 matching 11 bases. The germline gives CDR1 SGHAT, CDR2 FQNNGV. The length of the CDR3 is 16 residues. Trimming cost V 4 bases and J 0 bases; bases outside gene matches: 4. This CDR3 reads CASSSIAGGYQETQYF. CDR3 nucleotide sequence: TGTGCCAGCAGCTCTATAGCGGGAGGGTACCAAGAGACCCAGTACTTC.

As for this clonotype: A much larger clone differs by one base, so this may be a read error. The chain carries TRBV29-1 and TRBJ2-7; either TRBD1 or TRBD2 may fit D (5 bases each). From germline, CDR1 is SQVTM and CDR2 ANQGSEA. This CDR3 has 9 residues. CDR3 protein: CSPRGEQHF. In nucleotides, the CDR3 is TGCAGCCCTCGGGGCGAGCAGCACTTC.